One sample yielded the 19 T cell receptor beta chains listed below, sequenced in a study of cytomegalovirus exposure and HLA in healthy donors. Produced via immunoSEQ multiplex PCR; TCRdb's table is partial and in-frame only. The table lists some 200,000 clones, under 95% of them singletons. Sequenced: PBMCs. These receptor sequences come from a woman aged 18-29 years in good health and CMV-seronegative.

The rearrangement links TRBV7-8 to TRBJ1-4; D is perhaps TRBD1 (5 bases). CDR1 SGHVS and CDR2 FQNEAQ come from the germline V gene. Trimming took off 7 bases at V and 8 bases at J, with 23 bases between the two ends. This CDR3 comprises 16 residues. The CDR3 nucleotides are TGTGCCAGCAAATCAACATACCGGGACTTGGGGGAAAAACTGTTTTTT. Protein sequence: CASKSTYRDLGEKLFF.

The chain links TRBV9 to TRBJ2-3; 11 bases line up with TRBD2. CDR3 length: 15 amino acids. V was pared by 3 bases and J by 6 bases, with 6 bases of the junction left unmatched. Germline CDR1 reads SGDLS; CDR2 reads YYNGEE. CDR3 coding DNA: TGTGCCAGCAGCGACCAGACTAGCGGGGCCGATACGCAGTATTTT. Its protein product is CASSDQTSGADTQYF.

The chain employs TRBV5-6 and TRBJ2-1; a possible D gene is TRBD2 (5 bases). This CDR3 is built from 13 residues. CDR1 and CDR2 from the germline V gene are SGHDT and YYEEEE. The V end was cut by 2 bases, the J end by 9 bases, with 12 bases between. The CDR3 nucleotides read TGTGCCAGCAGCTTATTTCGGGCGGGTGAGCAGTTCTTC. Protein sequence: CASSLFRAGEQFF.

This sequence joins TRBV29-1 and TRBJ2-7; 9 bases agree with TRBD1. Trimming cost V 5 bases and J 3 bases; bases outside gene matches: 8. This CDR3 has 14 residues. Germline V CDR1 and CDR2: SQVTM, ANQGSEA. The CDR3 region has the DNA TGCAGCGTTCTTGAGACAGGGGGAATCTACGAGCAGTACTTC. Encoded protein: CSVLETGGIYEQYF.

The CDR3 loop is CASSAIAGGDYNEQFF. CDR3 DNA: TGTGCCAGCAGCGCAATAGCGGGAGGGGACTACAATGAGCAGTTCTTC. The chain uses TRBV9 and TRBJ2-1; 11 positions match TRBD2. The germline V gene encodes CDR1 SGDLS and CDR2 YYNGEE. This CDR3 is 16 amino acids long. The trim removed 3 bases at V and 3 bases at J, leaving 5 bases unmatched.

The CDR3: CASSQDPGSGGDTQYF. CDR3 nucleotides: TGTGCCAGCAGCCAAGACCCGGGAAGCGGGGGAGATACGCAGTATTTT. V gene TRBV4-2 combines with J gene TRBJ2-3; 8 positions agree with TRBD2. The CDR3 has 16 residues. Germline V lookup: CDR1 LGHNA, CDR2 YNFKEQ. The J segment lost 5 bases and the V segment lost 0 bases, leaving 7 bases of the junction unmatched.

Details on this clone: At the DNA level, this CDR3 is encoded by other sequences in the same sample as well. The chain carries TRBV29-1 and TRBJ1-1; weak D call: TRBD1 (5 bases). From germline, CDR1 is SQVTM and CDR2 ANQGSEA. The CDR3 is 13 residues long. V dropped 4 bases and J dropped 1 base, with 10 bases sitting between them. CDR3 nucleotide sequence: TGCAGCGTTGGGGCGGGGGGGAACACTGAAGCTTTCTTT. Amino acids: CSVGAGGNTEAFF.

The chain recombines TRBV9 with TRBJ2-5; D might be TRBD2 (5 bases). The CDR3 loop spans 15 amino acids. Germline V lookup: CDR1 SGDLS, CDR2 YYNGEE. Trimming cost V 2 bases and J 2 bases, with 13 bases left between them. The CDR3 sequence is CASSVLAASQETQYF. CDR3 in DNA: TGTGCCAGCAGCGTCCTAGCAGCTTCTCAAGAGACCCAGTACTTC.

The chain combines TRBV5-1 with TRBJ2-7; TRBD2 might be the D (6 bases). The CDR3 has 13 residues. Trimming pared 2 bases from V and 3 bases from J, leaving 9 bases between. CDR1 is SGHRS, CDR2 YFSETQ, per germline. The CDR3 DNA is TGCGCCAGCAGCTTCACGGGGGACTACGAGCAGTACTTC. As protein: CASSFTGDYEQYF.

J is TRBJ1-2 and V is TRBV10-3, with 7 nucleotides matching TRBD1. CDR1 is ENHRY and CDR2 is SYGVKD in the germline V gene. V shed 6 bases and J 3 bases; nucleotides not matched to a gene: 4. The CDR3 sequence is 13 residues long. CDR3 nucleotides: TGTGCCATCAGGCCAGGGGGAGACTATGGCTACACCTTC. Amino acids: CAIRPGGDYGYTF.

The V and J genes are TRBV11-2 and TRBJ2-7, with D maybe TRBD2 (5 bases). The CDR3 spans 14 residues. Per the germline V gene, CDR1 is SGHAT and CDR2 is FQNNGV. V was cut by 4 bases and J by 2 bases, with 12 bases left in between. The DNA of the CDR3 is TGTGCCAGCAGCTCCGGACTGTACCCCTACGAGCAGTACTTC. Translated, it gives CASSSGLYPYEQYF.

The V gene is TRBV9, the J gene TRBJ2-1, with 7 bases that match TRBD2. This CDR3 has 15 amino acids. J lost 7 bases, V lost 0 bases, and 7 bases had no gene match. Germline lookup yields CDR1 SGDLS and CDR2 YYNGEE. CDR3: CASSVGLAGRNEQFF. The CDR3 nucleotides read TGTGCCAGCAGCGTAGGACTAGCCGGGAGAAATGAGCAGTTCTTC.

This chain's CDR3 is CASILGGSGRGDTQYF. The DNA of the CDR3 is TGTGCCAGCATCCTAGGTGGGAGCGGGAGAGGAGATACGCAGTATTTT. This rearrangement joins TRBV7-9 to TRBJ2-3; 8 positions match TRBD2. The trim removed 7 bases at V and 5 bases at J, leaving 14 bases unmatched. The germline CDR1 and CDR2 sequences are SEHNR and FQNEAQ (reference sequence). The CDR3 extends over 16 amino acids.

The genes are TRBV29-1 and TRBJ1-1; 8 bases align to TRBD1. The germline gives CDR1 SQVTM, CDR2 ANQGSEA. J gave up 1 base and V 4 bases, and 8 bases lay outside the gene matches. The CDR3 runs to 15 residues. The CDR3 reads CSVAGRGQGNTEAFF. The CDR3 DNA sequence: TGCAGCGTTGCTGGCAGGGGGCAAGGGAACACTGAAGCTTTCTTT.

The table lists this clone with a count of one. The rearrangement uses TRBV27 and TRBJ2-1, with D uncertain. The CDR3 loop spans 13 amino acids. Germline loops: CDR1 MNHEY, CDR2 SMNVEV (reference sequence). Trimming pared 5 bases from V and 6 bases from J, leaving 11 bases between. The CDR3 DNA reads TGTGCCAGCAGTCTCACGCCGGGCAATGAGCAGTTCTTC. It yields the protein CASSLTPGNEQFF.

The DNA for the CDR3 is TGTGCCAGCAGTTGGAAGACAGGTTCCAATTCACCCCTCCACTTT. Its translation is CASSWKTGSNSPLHF. The gene calls are TRBV27 and TRBJ1-6; D is perhaps TRBD1 (6 bases). Per the germline V gene, CDR1 is MNHEY and CDR2 is SMNVEV (reference sequence). CDR3 length equals 15 residues. Trimming took 4 bases from V and 7 from J, leaving 14 bases between them.

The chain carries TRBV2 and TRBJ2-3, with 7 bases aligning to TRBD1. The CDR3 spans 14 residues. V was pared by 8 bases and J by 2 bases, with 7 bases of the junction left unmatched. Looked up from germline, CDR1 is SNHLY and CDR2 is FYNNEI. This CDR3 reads CASQTGLYTDTQYF. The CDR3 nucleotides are TGTGCCAGCCAGACAGGGCTCTACACAGATACGCAGTATTTT.

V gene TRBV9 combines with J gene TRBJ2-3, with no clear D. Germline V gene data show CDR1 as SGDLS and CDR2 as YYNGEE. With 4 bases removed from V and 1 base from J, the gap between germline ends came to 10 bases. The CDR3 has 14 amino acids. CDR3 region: CASSSDSGTDTQYF. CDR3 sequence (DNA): TGTGCCAGCAGCTCTGACTCAGGCACAGATACGCAGTATTTT.

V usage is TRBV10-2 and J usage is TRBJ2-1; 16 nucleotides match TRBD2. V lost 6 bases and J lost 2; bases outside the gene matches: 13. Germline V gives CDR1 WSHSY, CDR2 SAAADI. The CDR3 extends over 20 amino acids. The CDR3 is CASSRTPGTSGRATYNEQFF. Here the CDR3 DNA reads TGCGCCAGCAGCCGGACCCCGGGGACTAGCGGGAGGGCAACCTACAATGAGCAGTTCTTC.